Presented here are 13 T cell receptor beta chains from one specimen sequenced in a study of blood T cell repertoires in COVID-19. Generated by immunoSEQ multiplex PCR, the TCRdb table keeps only in-frame clones and is missing some. This sample has fewer than 250,000 clones, with about nine tenths found just once. Sequenced sample: peripheral blood. All receptors come from a man aged 30-40 years with COVID-19, enrolled during active disease.

This clone appeared a few times. The chain recombines TRBV7-3 with TRBJ1-1; possibly TRBD1 for D (6 bases). The CDR3 extends over 14 amino acids. The germline V and J ends were trimmed by 2 bases and 5 bases, with 12 bases remaining between them. CDR1 and CDR2 (germline): SGHTA, FQGTGA. The CDR3 reads CASSLFGGQTEAFF. CDR3 nucleotides: TGTGCCAGCAGCTTATTCGGGGGGCAGACTGAAGCTTTCTTT.

The rearrangement links TRBV7-9 to TRBJ1-1; tentatively, D is TRBD1 (6 bases). V lost 2 bases and J lost 1, with 8 bases in between. Germline CDR1 and CDR2: SEHNR and FQNEAQ (reference sequence). This CDR3 is built from 14 residues. CDR3 in amino acids: CASSLQGSNTEAFF. The CDR3 bases are TGTGCCAGCAGCTTACAGGGGTCGAACACTGAAGCTTTCTTT.

V gene TRBV6-5 combines with J gene TRBJ1-2, with D perhaps matching TRBD1 (5 bases). This CDR3 has 14 amino acids. The V gene lost 6 bases and the J gene lost 6 bases, with 17 bases spanning the gap. CDR1 is MNHEY and CDR2 is SVGAGI in the germline V gene. The CDR3, as DNA: TGTGCCAGCAGCCCACAACAGGTGAATAATGGCTACACCTTC. It translates to CASSPQQVNNGYTF.

The chain recombines TRBV5-1 with TRBJ2-1, with 10 bases aligning to TRBD2. Germline loops: CDR1 SGHRS, CDR2 YFSETQ. CDR3 length equals 20 residues. V lost 2 bases, J lost 0 bases, and 14 bases stayed unmatched. CDR3 bases: TGCGCCAGCAGCTTAAGGCCTAGCGGGGGCCTAACCAGCTCCTACAATGAGCAGTTCTTC. Encoded protein: CASSLRPSGGLTSSYNEQFF.

The CDR3 DNA reads as TGTGCCAGCAGCCAAGCACCAGGCTCTGGAAACACCATATATTTT. Its protein product is CASSQAPGSGNTIYF. The chain links TRBV3-1 (or the pseudogene TRBV3-2) to TRBJ1-3; no definite D call. The V end was cut by 1 base, the J end by 0 bases, with 7 bases between. CDR3 length equals 15 residues. CDR1 LGHDT and CDR2 YNNKEL come from the germline V gene (reference sequence).

V is TRBV5-1 and J is TRBJ2-5, with 7 bases aligning to TRBD2. Trimming cost V 4 bases and J 1 base; bases outside gene matches: 4. Germline CDR1 and CDR2: SGHRS and YFSETQ. This CDR3 region has 14 residues. The DNA for the CDR3 is TGCGCCAGCAGCCCAGCTAGCGGCCAAGAGACCCAGTACTTC. This encodes CASSPASGQETQYF.

The chain combines TRBV7-2 with TRBJ1-6; possible D gene TRBD1, 5 bases. Germline V gene lookup returns CDR1 SGHTA and CDR2 FQGNSA. This CDR3 has 15 amino acids. Trimming stripped 6 bases from V and 6 bases from J, with 15 bases between. The CDR3 region is CASSLSQVANSPLHF. In nucleotides, the CDR3 is TGTGCCAGCAGTCTTTCACAGGTTGCTAATTCACCCCTCCACTTT.

The chain has TRBV7-2 and TRBJ2-7; 10 bases are a match to TRBD1. With 1 base clipped from V and 4 bases from J, the junction kept 4 bases outside the gene matches. This CDR3 comprises 15 residues. Germline CDR1 and CDR2: SGHTA and FQGNSA. The CDR3 DNA reads TGTGCCAGCAGCTTAGGGACAGGGGGGGTGTACGAGCAGTACTTC. Translated: CASSLGTGGVYEQYF. The full variable domain, in which reference TRBV7-2 and TRBJ2-7 provide the parts outside the CDR3, is GAGVSQSPSNKVTEKGKDVELRCDPISGHTALYWYRQSLGQGLEFLIYFQGNSAPDKSGLPSDRFSAERTGGSVSTLTIQRTQQEDSAVYLCASSLGTGGVYEQYFGPGTRLTVT.

In its sample, this clone was seen once. V gene TRBV6-2 or TRBV6-3 combines with J gene TRBJ2-3, with D hard to call. Germline lookup yields CDR1 MNHEY and CDR2 SVGEGT. Trimming took 4 bases from V and 0 from J, leaving 11 bases between them. The CDR3 is 15 residues long. In nucleotides, the CDR3 is TGTGCCAGCAGTTTCGATTATACAAGCACAGATACGCAGTATTTT. Its protein is CASSFDYTSTDTQYF.

This clone showed up just once. The chain has TRBV2 and TRBJ1-5; TRBD1 matches 10 bases. This CDR3 has 15 residues. V gave up 5 bases and J gave up 4 bases; unmatched junction bases: 5. Germline V CDR1 and CDR2: SNHLY, FYNNEI. The chain's CDR3 is CASSRWDRGNQPQHF. CDR3 DNA: TGTGCCAGCAGTCGCTGGGACAGGGGAAATCAGCCCCAGCATTTT.

V usage is TRBV5-1 and J usage is TRBJ2-1; 8 bases are a match to TRBD2. The V and J ends lost 4 bases and 0 bases, in that order; junction bases with no gene match: 3. The CDR3 is 15 residues long. Germline CDR1 SGHRS, CDR2 YFSETQ. CDR3: CASSGGGSSYNEQFF. Written as DNA, the CDR3 is TGCGCCAGCAGCGGCGGGGGGTCCTCCTACAATGAGCAGTTCTTC.

V usage is TRBV4-1 and J usage is TRBJ1-6; D gene unclear. V was trimmed by 0 bases and J by 11 bases, leaving 8 bases between them. CDR3 length equals 13 residues. Per germline, CDR1 MGHRA and CDR2 YSYEKL. CDR3: CASSQDAKTPLHF. CDR3 in DNA: TGCGCCAGCAGCCAAGATGCTAAAACACCCCTCCACTTT.

The V call is TRBV19, the J call TRBJ1-4, with 9 bases identical to TRBD1. Unmatched junction bases numbered 7, after V lost 6 bases and J lost 8 bases. There are 14 residues in the CDR3. CDR1 is LNHDA, CDR2 SQIVND, per germline (reference sequence). CDR3 loop: CASSEDRGYEKLFF. The CDR3, as DNA: TGTGCCAGTAGCGAGGACAGGGGATACGAAAAACTGTTTTTT. The full variable domain, rest sourced from reference TRBV19 and TRBJ1-4, is DGGITQSPKYLFRKEGQNVTLSCEQNLNHDAMYWYRQDPGQGLRLIYYSQIVNDFQKGDIAEGYSVSREKKESFPLTVTSAQKNPTAFYLCASSEDRGYEKLFFGSGTQLSVL.